These 13 T cell receptor beta chains share one sample of origin, sequenced in a study of immune cell composition in non-small cell lung cancer. Libraries were prepared by immunoSEQ multiplex PCR; TCRdb keeps only in-frame clonotypes and omits some of them. Among about 4,800 clones listed, roughly 80% were seen once. Sequencing was performed on lung tumor tissue. The receptor set was obtained from a human donor with non-small cell lung cancer.

The CDR3 loop is CASSSRTGSYEQYF. The CDR3 region has the DNA TGCGCCAGCAGCTCGCGGACAGGCTCCTACGAGCAGTACTTC. This chain joins TRBV5-1 and TRBJ2-7; 7 positions match TRBD1. Germline V lookup: CDR1 SGHRS, CDR2 YFSETQ. The CDR3 covers 14 residues. The ends lost 3 bases at V and 0 bases at J; junction bases unmatched: 3.

This chain connects TRBV11-1 to TRBJ1-1; possible D gene TRBD1, 5 bases. This CDR3 spans 16 amino acids. Germline CDR1 and CDR2: SGHAT and FQDESV (reference sequence). V was clipped by 5 bases and J by 5 bases, with 21 bases between them. CDR3 in amino acids: CASSPQLGQGTTEAFF. The CDR3 nucleotides read TGTGCCAGCAGCCCGCAGCTAGGCCAGGGAACGACTGAAGCTTTCTTT. The whole variable domain, filled in from reference TRBV11-1 and TRBJ1-1, reads EAEVAQSPRYKITEKSQAVAFWCDPISGHATLYWYRQILGQGPELLVQFQDESVVDDSQLPKDRFSAERLKGVDSTLKIQPAELGDSAMYLCASSPQLGQGTTEAFFGQGTRLTVV.

This clone was seen only a few times. The V call is TRBV5-1, the J call TRBJ2-1; D gene ambiguous. There are 18 residues in the CDR3. V was cut by 0 bases and J by 0 bases, with 16 bases left in between. Germline CDR1 and CDR2: SGHRS and YFSETQ. Here the CDR3 reads CASSLAPAMGLSYNEQFF. In DNA form, the CDR3 reads TGCGCCAGCAGCTTGGCCCCAGCGATGGGCCTCTCCTACAATGAGCAGTTCTTC.

The chain links TRBV6-5 to TRBJ1-2; D not certain. The V gene lost 4 bases and the J gene lost 2 bases, with 11 bases spanning the gap. The germline V gene encodes CDR1 MNHEY and CDR2 SVGAGI. The CDR3 consists of 14 residues. CDR3 coding DNA: TGTGCCAGCAGTTCCCGGGGAGGGAACTATGGCTACACCTTC. Its translation is CASSSRGGNYGYTF.

The chain's CDR3 is CASSQNPQGGEQFF. CDR3 sequence (DNA): TGCGCCAGCAGCCAGAACCCTCAGGGAGGTGAGCAGTTCTTC. The chain joins TRBV5-1 to TRBJ2-1, with D tentatively TRBD2 (6 bases). V lost 4 bases to trimming and J lost 9 bases, with 17 bases between them. Germline CDR1 reads SGHRS; CDR2 reads YFSETQ. The CDR3 consists of 14 residues.

The chain uses TRBV7-2 and TRBJ1-5; 9 bases align to TRBD1. The germline V gene has CDR1 SGHTA and CDR2 FQGNSA. The V and J ends lost 4 bases and 4 bases, in that order; junction bases with no gene match: 8. This CDR3 is built from 16 residues. CDR3 region: CASSYGTGRVNQPQHF. The CDR3 DNA is TGTGCCAGCAGCTACGGGACAGGGAGAGTTAATCAGCCCCAGCATTTT.

V usage is TRBV5-4 and J usage is TRBJ2-1; the match to TRBD2 covers 9 bases. The germline V gene has CDR1 SGHNT and CDR2 YYREEE (reference sequence). CDR3 length equals 17 residues. V dropped 3 bases and J dropped 4; count of bases not matched to a gene: 11. CDR3 in DNA: TGTGCCAGCAGCTCAACGGACAGCGGGGGGCCTTACAATGAGCAGTTCTTC. Translating gives CASSSTDSGGPYNEQFF.

This rearrangement joins TRBV7-3 to TRBJ2-1; 14 nucleotides line up with TRBD2. V lost 5 bases to trimming and J lost 10 bases; unmatched junction nucleotides: 13. Per the germline V gene, CDR1 is SGHTA and CDR2 is FQGTGA. The CDR3 runs to 17 residues. In DNA, the CDR3 is TGTGCCAGCAGCCGGGACCTGACTAGCGGGGGGGCCGGAGAGCAGTTCTTC. Protein: CASSRDLTSGGAGEQFF.

About this clone: The sample contains more than one DNA sequence encoding this CDR3. This chain connects TRBV6-1 to TRBJ1-6; weak D call: TRBD1 (5 bases). Germline CDR1 MNHNS, CDR2 SASEGT. The V gene lost 4 bases and the J gene lost 2 bases, with 6 bases spanning the gap. CDR3 length: 14 amino acids. This CDR3 is CASSAGPYNSPLHF. CDR3 nucleotides: TGTGCCAGCAGTGCGGGGCCCTATAATTCACCCCTCCACTTT.

This clone was counted a single time. This sequence joins TRBV2 and TRBJ1-1, with D tentatively TRBD1 (6 bases). Germline V gives CDR1 SNHLY, CDR2 FYNNEI. The CDR3 is made up of 15 amino acids. The V end lost 8 bases, the J end lost 0 bases, and 16 bases lay between the germline ends. The CDR3 coding sequence is TGTGCCAGCCGCATGCCCGGGACATTGAACACTGAAGCTTTCTTT. It translates to CASRMPGTLNTEAFF.

The chain couples TRBV5-4 to TRBJ2-7; 7 nucleotides agree with TRBD1. The CDR3 is 14 amino acids. V trimming: 0 bases; J trimming: 3 bases; junction bases outside the gene matches: 3. From germline, CDR1 is SGHNT and CDR2 YYREEE (reference sequence). CDR3: CASSLEGQLYEQYF. CDR3 in DNA: TGTGCCAGCAGCTTGGAGGGACAGCTCTACGAGCAGTACTTC.

The chain is built from TRBV6-1 and TRBJ1-1, with D possibly TRBD1 on 5 matching bases. Per the germline V gene, CDR1 is MNHNS and CDR2 is SASEGT. The V and J ends lost 7 bases and 2 bases respectively, with 14 bases between them. The CDR3 is 14 residues long. The DNA for the CDR3 is TGTGCCAGCACCCAGGGAGTCGGAAACACTGAAGCTTTCTTT. This gives the protein CASTQGVGNTEAFF.

The chain carries TRBV11-2 and TRBJ1-2, with TRBD1 as a possible D gene (6 bases). CDR1 is SGHAT and CDR2 is FQNNGV in the germline V gene. The V end was cut by 5 bases, the J end by 8 bases, with 15 bases between. The CDR3 runs 13 residues. CDR3 DNA: TGTGCCAGCAGCCCTGCGGACAGTAGAGGCTACACCTTC. Amino acids: CASSPADSRGYTF.